This T cell receptor beta chain is drawn from a study of blood T cell repertoires in COVID-19. Overall study context: Both acute and convalescent COVID-19 samples were obtained from the United States, Italy and Spain.

The ends were cut back, 5 bases at V and 3 bases at J, with 5 bases in the middle. The germline CDR1 and CDR2 sequences are LGHDT and YNNKEL (reference sequence). The CDR3 covers 11 residues. Measured with immunoSEQ multiplex PCR; TCRdb has only the in-frame clones, and not every one. The sample holds some 40,000 clones, approximately 92% seen once. Patients at the Seattle site were enrolled during active infection and followed longitudinally. This clone appeared a few times. The V gene is TRBV3-1 (or the pseudogene TRBV3-2), the J gene TRBJ2-7; D not certain. The sequence was collected from a man between 45 and 60 years old with COVID-19, enrolled during active disease. The specimen sequenced was peripheral blood. The CDR3 nucleotides are TGTGCCAGCAGCTCAAACTACGAGCAGTACTTC. Protein sequence: CASSSNYEQYF.